The clone carrying this T cell receptor beta chain showed up just once. Using immunoSEQ multiplex PCR, the repertoire was profiled, and TCRdb retains in-frame clones only, with some absent. There are 90,000 to 100,000 clones in the sample; roughly 85% occur only once, and about 25% lies in the top ten. This sample stems from a study of radiotherapy plus CTLA-4 blockade in lung cancer. There are 15 residues in the CDR3. Germline V lookup: CDR1 MDHEN, CDR2 SYDVKM. V lost 1 base and J 1 base, leaving 7 bases between the germline ends. The rearrangement links TRBV28 to TRBJ1-4; TRBD1 might be the D (5 bases). This clonotype was sampled from a human donor with non-small cell lung cancer that progressed on radiotherapy plus ipilimumab. This specimen consisted of peripheral blood, obtained from a patient treated with radiotherapy plus ipilimumab. DNA of the CDR3: TGTGCCAGCAGTTTATTGGGGGAAACTAATGAAAAACTGTTTTTT. This translates into CASSLLGETNEKLFF.